This T cell receptor (beta chain) emerged from a study of cytomegalovirus exposure and HLA in healthy donors. Study-wide background: An earlier analysis found roughly 110 million unique TCR beta sequences from about 190 million T cells.

The PCR was carried out with 60 Vbeta primers and 13 Jbeta primers. TCRdb's table, derived via immunoSEQ multiplex PCR, lists solely in-frame clones and lacks some. The sample lists 200,000 or so clones; more than 60% were seen once. This CDR3 is built from 14 residues. V lost 5 bases and J 0 bases, leaving 10 bases between the germline ends. Germline V CDR1 and CDR2: MNHEY, SVGAGI. The TCR originated in a woman between 25 and 40 years old in good health and CMV-seropositive. The V gene is TRBV6-5, the J gene TRBJ1-2; the D is unclear. The sequenced sample consisted of PBMCs. The CDR3 reads CASSLLRANYGYTF. The CDR3 DNA reads TGTGCCAGCAGTCTACTCCGGGCTAACTATGGCTACACCTTC.